The 27 T cell receptor beta chains below all came from one sample that was sequenced in a study of blood T cell repertoires in COVID-19. Profiled with immunoSEQ multiplex PCR; TCRdb holds only in-frame clones, not every one. The sample records approximately 70,000 clones, 70% to 90% being singletons. Material for sequencing was peripheral blood. These receptors were taken from a woman aged 45-59 years with COVID-19, enrolled during active disease.

The rearrangement links TRBV19 to TRBJ2-2; D possibly corresponds to TRBD2 (6 bases). Germline V gene sequence: CDR1 LNHDA, CDR2 SQIVND (reference sequence). With 11 bases removed from V and 3 bases from J, the gap between germline ends came to 16 bases. CDR3 length: 14 amino acids. Written as DNA, the CDR3 is TGTGCCTCTCGGAGGAGGGGTGACACCGGGGAGCTGTTTTTT. Translated: CASRRRGDTGELFF.

V is TRBV7-2 and J is TRBJ2-5; 10 bases align to TRBD2. Germline loops: CDR1 SGHTA, CDR2 FQGNSA. The CDR3 length is 18 residues. The ends lost 2 bases at V and 3 bases at J; junction bases unmatched: 12. CDR3 nucleotide sequence: TGTGCCAGCAGCTTACCCCTCCAGGGACTAGCGTCTGAAGAGACCCAGTACTTC. As protein: CASSLPLQGLASEETQYF.

The chain has TRBV4-2 and TRBJ2-3; the match to TRBD2 covers 11 bases. V shed 0 bases, J shed 5 bases, and the junction held 7 bases outside the gene matches. Germline CDR1 is LGHNA and CDR2 is YNFKEQ. The CDR3 sequence is 17 residues long. The CDR3 spells CASSQDQLAGVVDTQYF. The CDR3 DNA is TGTGCCAGCAGCCAAGACCAACTAGCGGGAGTGGTAGATACGCAGTATTTT.

The gene calls are TRBV6-2 or TRBV6-3 and TRBJ2-1; 11 bases align to TRBD2. V was clipped by 5 bases and J by 6 bases; unmatched bases: 6. The CDR3 runs to 15 residues. The germline V gene encodes CDR1 MNHEY and CDR2 SVGEGT. The CDR3 bases are TGTGCCAGCAGTCAACTAGCGGGAGCTCTCAATGAGCAGTTCTTC. Translating gives CASSQLAGALNEQFF.

The V call is TRBV5-6, the J call TRBJ2-6, with a weak D call TRBD1 (6 bases). This CDR3 has 16 amino acids. Trimming took off 3 bases at V and 2 bases at J, with 12 bases between the two ends. Germline-derived CDR1 and CDR2 are SGHDT and YYEEEE. CDR3 residues: CASSSYRAAGANVLTF. The CDR3 region has the DNA TGTGCCAGCAGCTCCTACAGGGCGGCTGGGGCCAACGTCCTGACTTTC. Full variable domain (missing parts from reference TRBV5-6 and TRBJ2-6): DAGVTQSPTHLIKTRGQQVTLRCSPKSGHDTVSWYQQALGQGPQFIFQYYEEEERQRGNFPDRFSGHQFPNYSSELNVNALLLGDSALYLCASSSYRAAGANVLTFGAGSRLTVL.

The chain couples TRBV18 to TRBJ1-2; no definite D call. The CDR3 spans 15 residues. Per the germline V gene, CDR1 is KGHSH and CDR2 is LQKENI. V gave up 2 bases and J gave up 2 bases, with 12 bases separating them. This CDR3 reads CASSPAPPGNYGYTF. DNA for the CDR3: TGTGCCAGCTCACCAGCTCCCCCCGGGAACTATGGCTACACCTTC.

V is TRBV6-5 and J is TRBJ2-2, with D perhaps matching TRBD2 (5 bases). The germline CDR1 and CDR2 sequences are MNHEY and SVGAGI. V lost 6 bases to trimming and J lost 1 base, with 9 bases between them. The CDR3 is 14 amino acids. The CDR3 loop is CASSLAVNTGELFF. CDR3 nucleotide sequence: TGTGCCAGCAGCCTAGCCGTGAACACCGGGGAGCTGTTTTTT.

This clone was seen a few times. The V call is TRBV28, the J call TRBJ1-6, with TRBD1 matching 7 bases. The CDR3 has 15 amino acids. Losses at the gene ends were 5 bases for V and 6 bases for J; bases not matched to a gene: 7. CDR1 and CDR2 (germline): MDHEN, SYDVKM. The CDR3: CASSPGTASNSPLHF. As DNA, the CDR3 is TGTGCCAGCAGTCCCGGGACAGCGTCTAATTCACCCCTCCACTTT.

The chain employs TRBV5-5 and TRBJ2-3, with 9 bases that match TRBD2. V lost 0 bases to trimming and J lost 5 bases; unmatched junction nucleotides: 7. CDR1 and CDR2 (germline): SGHKS, YYEKEE (reference sequence). The CDR3 is 16 residues long. CDR3 in DNA: TGTGCCAGCAGCTTGGCGGCGGGAGGGCCTCAAGATACGCAGTATTTT. This codes for CASSLAAGGPQDTQYF. Supplemented by reference TRBV5-5 and TRBJ2-3, the full variable domain reads DAGVTQSPTHLIKTRGQQVTLRCSPISGHKSVSWYQQVLGQGPQFIFQYYEKEERGRGNFPDRFSARQFPNYSSELNVNALLLGDSALYLCASSLAAGGPQDTQYFGPGTRLTVL.

This rearrangement joins TRBV18 to TRBJ1-1; possibly TRBD1 for D (6 bases). The germline CDR1 and CDR2 sequences are KGHSH and LQKENI. V was pared by 6 bases and J by 1 base, with 12 bases between. CDR3 length: 14 residues. In DNA, the CDR3 is TGTGCCAGCTCGCTGGGACAAGAGAACACTGAAGCTTTCTTT. As protein: CASSLGQENTEAFF. Full variable domain (outside the CDR3, taken from reference TRBV18 and TRBJ1-1): NAGVMQNPRHLVRRRGQEARLRCSPMKGHSHVYWYRQLPEEGLKFMVYLQKENIIDESGMPKERFSAEFPKEGPSILRIQQVVRGDSAAYFCASSLGQENTEAFFGQGTRLTVV.

This clone occurred once. The chain couples TRBV2 to TRBJ2-7; D remains ambiguous. The germline CDR1 and CDR2 sequences are SNHLY and FYNNEI. This CDR3 spans 14 amino acids. Trimming stripped 1 base from V and 0 bases from J, with 7 bases between. CDR3 sequence (DNA): TGTGCCAGCAGTGAAGGCTCGAGCTCCTACGAGCAGTACTTC. As protein: CASSEGSSSYEQYF.

V usage is TRBV4-1 and J usage is TRBJ2-1; 11 bases align to TRBD2. V shed 1 base, J shed 0 bases, and the junction held 2 bases outside the gene matches. CDR3 length equals 17 residues. Germline values: CDR1 MGHRA, CDR2 YSYEKL. The CDR3 protein is CASSQATSGSSYNEQFF. CDR3 DNA sequence: TGCGCCAGCAGCCAAGCTACTAGCGGGAGCTCCTACAATGAGCAGTTCTTC.

J is TRBJ2-7 and V is TRBV5-6; tentative D call: TRBD2 (6 bases). This CDR3 is 14 amino acids long. V gave up 0 bases and J gave up 5 bases, with 12 bases separating them. Germline assignment: CDR1 SGHDT and CDR2 YYEEEE. CDR3: CASSLVEGPNEQYF. The CDR3 region has the DNA TGTGCCAGCAGCTTGGTGGAGGGGCCGAACGAGCAGTACTTC.

This chain uses TRBV7-2 with TRBJ2-5, with 8 bases identical to TRBD2. The CDR3 is 17 residues long. Per germline, CDR1 SGHTA and CDR2 FQGNSA. J lost 4 bases, V lost 1 base, and 11 bases had no gene match. The CDR3 sequence: CASSLVGAGAFSETQYF. The CDR3 DNA reads TGTGCCAGCAGCTTAGTCGGAGCGGGAGCGTTTTCAGAGACCCAGTACTTC.

This chain links TRBV7-3 with TRBJ1-1; TRBD1 might be the D (5 bases). CDR1 and CDR2 (germline): SGHTA, FQGTGA. The CDR3 length is 13 residues. Trimming took 6 bases from V and 2 from J, leaving 10 bases between them. The CDR3 here is CASSTGLNTEAFF. The CDR3 coding sequence is TGTGCCAGCAGTACGGGACTAAACACTGAAGCTTTCTTT.

The chain carries TRBV6-2 or TRBV6-3 and TRBJ2-1, with 12 positions matching TRBD2. Trimming at V came to 2 bases and at J to 2 bases, leaving 7 bases not matched to a gene. The CDR3 spans 18 residues. CDR1 MNHEY and CDR2 SVGEGT come from the germline V gene. Here the CDR3 reads CASSYLAGGPRTYNEQFF. The CDR3 region has the DNA TGTGCCAGCAGTTACCTAGCGGGAGGGCCCCGGACCTACAATGAGCAGTTCTTC.

The chain recombines TRBV7-3 with TRBJ2-3; 7 bases match TRBD2. Germline trimming cut 3 bases from V and 5 bases from J; bases unmatched to any gene: 5. CDR1 and CDR2 (germline): SGHTA, FQGTGA. The CDR3 totals 14 residues. CDR3 protein: CASSFFRGEDTQYF. DNA of the CDR3: TGTGCCAGCAGCTTCTTTCGGGGGGAAGATACGCAGTATTTT.

The chain employs TRBV30 and TRBJ1-5; 12 bases are shared with TRBD1. The CDR3 length is 15 residues. Germline V gene lookup returns CDR1 GTSNPN and CDR2 SVGIG (reference sequence). J lost 6 bases, V lost 2 bases, and 5 bases had no gene match. CDR3 bases: TGTGCCTGGAGTCCAGGGACAGGGGGCTTTCAGCCCCAGCATTTT. It specifies CAWSPGTGGFQPQHF.

The chain has TRBV7-2 and TRBJ2-1, with TRBD2 identical over 8 bases. The CDR3 is 19 amino acids. Germline V CDR1 and CDR2: SGHTA, FQGNSA. J lost 8 bases, V lost 0 bases, and 18 bases had no gene match. The CDR3 reads CASSLALSGRALTIDEQFF. CDR3 coding DNA: TGTGCCAGCAGCTTAGCGCTAAGCGGGAGAGCCCTTACTATCGATGAGCAGTTCTTC.

The chain joins TRBV5-1 to TRBJ2-1, with TRBD2 matching 10 bases. Per the germline V gene, CDR1 is SGHRS and CDR2 is YFSETQ. V lost 1 base, J lost 4 bases, and 5 bases stayed unmatched. The CDR3 consists of 16 residues. The CDR3: CASSLLAGAGYNEQFF. DNA of the CDR3: TGCGCCAGCAGCTTGCTAGCGGGAGCGGGTTACAATGAGCAGTTCTTC.

V gene TRBV2 combines with J gene TRBJ1-5, with 7 positions matching TRBD1. The CDR3 length is 15 residues. Germline lookup yields CDR1 SNHLY and CDR2 FYNNEI. Trimming removed 8 bases from V and 5 bases from J; junction bases left unmatched: 12. CDR3 region: CASSRDRGRDQPQHF. The CDR3 nucleotides read TGTGCCAGCTCCCGGGACAGAGGTAGGGATCAGCCCCAGCATTTT.

This chain connects TRBV6-5 to TRBJ1-2; 8 bases align to TRBD1. Losses at the gene ends were 6 bases for V and 8 bases for J; bases not matched to a gene: 8. CDR1 is MNHEY and CDR2 is SVGAGI in the germline V gene. The CDR3 runs 13 residues. CDR3 loop: CASRRDRGEGYTF. Written as DNA, the CDR3 is TGTGCCAGCAGGAGAGACAGGGGAGAGGGCTACACCTTC.

V gene TRBV5-1 combines with J gene TRBJ2-2, with 7 bases matching TRBD1. CDR1 and CDR2 (germline): SGHRS, YFSETQ. Trimming took 0 bases from V and 7 from J; bases not matched to a gene: 6. The CDR3 is made up of 15 amino acids. Here the CDR3 reads CASSLVVGGSGELFF. CDR3 nucleotides: TGCGCCAGCAGCTTGGTAGTAGGGGGCAGCGGGGAGCTGTTTTTT.

The chain recombines TRBV5-1 with TRBJ2-7, with D possibly TRBD1 on 6 matching bases. Trimming shortened V by 2 bases and J by 6 bases, and 18 bases separated the two germline ends. The CDR3 is 15 amino acids. Germline assignment: CDR1 SGHRS and CDR2 YFSETQ. The CDR3 region has the DNA TGCGCCAGCAGCTTTAACTTTAGGGGGTTGGGCGAGCAGTACTTC. Protein: CASSFNFRGLGEQYF.

This clone was seen just once. The J gene is TRBJ2-1, the V gene TRBV2; D might be TRBD1 (5 bases). Trimming shortened V by 5 bases and J by 12 bases, and 14 bases separated the two germline ends. The CDR3 runs to 12 residues. Germline CDR1 and CDR2: SNHLY and FYNNEI. The chain's CDR3 is CASSRLGRPQFF. The CDR3 DNA follows: TGTGCCAGCAGTCGCTTGGGGCGGCCGCAGTTCTTC.

This chain joins TRBV3-1 (or the pseudogene TRBV3-2) and TRBJ1-2; no firm D call. CDR1 LGHDT and CDR2 YNNKEL come from the germline V gene (reference sequence). The CDR3 sequence is 15 residues long. The ends were cut back, 1 base at V and 0 bases at J, with 9 bases in the middle. The CDR3 spells CASSQGRGANYGYTF. For the CDR3, the DNA is TGTGCCAGCAGCCAAGGGCGGGGAGCTAACTATGGCTACACCTTC.

The genes are TRBV9 and TRBJ1-6; D ambiguous. Trimming shortened V by 0 bases and J by 0 bases, and 4 bases separated the two germline ends. The germline gives CDR1 SGDLS, CDR2 YYNGEE. The CDR3 runs to 15 residues. The CDR3 coding sequence is TGTGCCAGCAGCGTAGCGGGCTCCTATAATTCACCCCTCCACTTT. Translating it yields CASSVAGSYNSPLHF.